Below are 3 T cell receptor beta chains sequenced from a single sample in a study of blood T cell repertoires in COVID-19. The repertoire was sequenced with immunoSEQ multiplex PCR; TCRdb's copy has only in-frame clones and lacks some. In the table there are approximately 210,000 clones, approximately 81% of which are singletons. The sample taken for sequencing was peripheral blood. These TCRs come from a man aged 25 to 40 with active or convalescent COVID-19.

This clone occurred once. The genes are TRBV7-9 and TRBJ1-6; 9 bases fit TRBD1. Losses at the gene ends were 5 bases for V and 7 bases for J; bases not matched to a gene: 6. Germline V gene sequence: CDR1 SEHNR, CDR2 FQNEAQ (reference sequence). The CDR3 extends over 15 amino acids. In nucleotides, the CDR3 is TGTGCCAGCAGCCCGCAGACAGGGGGGAATTCACCCCTCCACTTT. Translated: CASSPQTGGNSPLHF.

The J gene is TRBJ2-7, the V gene TRBV11-2; tentative D call: TRBD1 (5 bases). Germline CDR1 SGHAT, CDR2 FQNNGV. The germline V and J ends were trimmed by 3 bases and 7 bases, with 16 bases remaining between them. The CDR3 contains 14 residues. The CDR3 region is CASSLGRQGREQYF. The DNA of the CDR3 is TGTGCCAGCAGCTTGGGGCGGCAGGGTAGGGAGCAGTACTTC.

This rearrangement joins TRBV5-4 to TRBJ1-4; TRBD1 aligns across 7 bases. Germline values: CDR1 SGHNT, CDR2 YYREEE (reference sequence). Unmatched junction bases numbered 5, after V lost 4 bases and J lost 5 bases. The CDR3 runs 14 residues. In nucleotides, the CDR3 is TGTGCCAGCAGCAAGGGACAGAAAAATGAAAAACTGTTTTTT. Translated, it gives CASSKGQKNEKLFF.